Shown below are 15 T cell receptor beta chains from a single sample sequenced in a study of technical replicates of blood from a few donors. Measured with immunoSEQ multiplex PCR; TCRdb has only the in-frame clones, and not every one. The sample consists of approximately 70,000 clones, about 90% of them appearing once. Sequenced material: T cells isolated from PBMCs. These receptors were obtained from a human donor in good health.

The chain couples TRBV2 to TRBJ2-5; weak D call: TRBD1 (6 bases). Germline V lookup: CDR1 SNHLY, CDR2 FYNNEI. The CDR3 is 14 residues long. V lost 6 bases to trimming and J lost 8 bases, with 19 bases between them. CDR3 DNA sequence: TGTGCCAGCAGGCCTACAGGGTCCCAGGAAACCCAGTACTTC. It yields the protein CASRPTGSQETQYF. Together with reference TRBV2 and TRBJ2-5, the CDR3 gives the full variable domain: EPEVTQTPSHQVTQMGQEVILRCVPISNHLYFYWYRQILGQKVEFLVSFYNNEISEKSEIFDDQFSVERPDGSNFTLKIRSTKLEDSAMYFCASRPTGSQETQYFGPGTRLLVL.

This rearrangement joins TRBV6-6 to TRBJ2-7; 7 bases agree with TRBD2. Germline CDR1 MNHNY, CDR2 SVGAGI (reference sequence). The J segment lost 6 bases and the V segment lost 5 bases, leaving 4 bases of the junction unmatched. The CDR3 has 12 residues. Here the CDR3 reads CASSRTGGEQYF. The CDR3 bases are TGTGCCAGCAGTCGGACGGGGGGCGAGCAGTACTTC.

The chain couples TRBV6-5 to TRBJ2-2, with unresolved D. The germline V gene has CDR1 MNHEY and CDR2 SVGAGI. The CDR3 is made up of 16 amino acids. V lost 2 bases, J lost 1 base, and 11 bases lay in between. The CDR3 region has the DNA TGTGCCAGCAGTTACCTCGCAGGAAAGAACACCGGGGAGCTGTTTTTT. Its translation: CASSYLAGKNTGELFF.

The CDR3 DNA follows: TGCGCCAGCAGCCAAGGCAACAGGCACACTGAAGCTTTCTTT. Translating it yields CASSQGNRHTEAFF. J is TRBJ1-1 and V is TRBV4-1; D is perhaps TRBD1 (5 bases). The germline V and J ends were trimmed by 1 base and 3 bases, with 9 bases remaining between them. CDR1 MGHRA and CDR2 YSYEKL come from the germline V gene. This CDR3 is 14 amino acids long.

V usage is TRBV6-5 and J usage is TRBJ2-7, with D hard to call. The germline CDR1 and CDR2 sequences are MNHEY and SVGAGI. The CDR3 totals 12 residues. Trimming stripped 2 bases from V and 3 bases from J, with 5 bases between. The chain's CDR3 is CASSYGNYEQYF. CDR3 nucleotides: TGTGCCAGCAGTTACGGCAACTACGAGCAGTACTTC.

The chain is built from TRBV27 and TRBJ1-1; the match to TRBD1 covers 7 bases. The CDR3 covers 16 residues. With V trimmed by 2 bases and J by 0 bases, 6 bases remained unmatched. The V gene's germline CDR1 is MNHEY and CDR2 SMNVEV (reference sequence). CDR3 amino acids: CASSLLPGGMNTEAFF. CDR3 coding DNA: TGTGCCAGCAGTTTACTTCCAGGGGGGATGAACACTGAAGCTTTCTTT.

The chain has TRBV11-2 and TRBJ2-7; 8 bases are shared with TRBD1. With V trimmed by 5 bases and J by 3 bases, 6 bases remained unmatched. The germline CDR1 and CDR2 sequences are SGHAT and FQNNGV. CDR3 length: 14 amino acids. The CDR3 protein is CASSEDRAYYEQYF. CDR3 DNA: TGTGCCAGCAGCGAGGACAGGGCGTACTACGAGCAGTACTTC.

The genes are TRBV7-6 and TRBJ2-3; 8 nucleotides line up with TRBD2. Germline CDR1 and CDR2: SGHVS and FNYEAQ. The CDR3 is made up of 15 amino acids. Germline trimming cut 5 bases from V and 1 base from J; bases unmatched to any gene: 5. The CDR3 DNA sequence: TGTGCCAGCAGCCTCAGCGGGAGCGGCACAGATACGCAGTATTTT. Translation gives CASSLSGSGTDTQYF.

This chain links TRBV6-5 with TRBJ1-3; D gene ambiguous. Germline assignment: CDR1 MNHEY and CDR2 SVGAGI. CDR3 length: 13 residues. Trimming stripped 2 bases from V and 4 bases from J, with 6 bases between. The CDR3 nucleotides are TGTGCCAGCAGTTACAGCTCGGGAAACACCATATATTTT. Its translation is CASSYSSGNTIYF.

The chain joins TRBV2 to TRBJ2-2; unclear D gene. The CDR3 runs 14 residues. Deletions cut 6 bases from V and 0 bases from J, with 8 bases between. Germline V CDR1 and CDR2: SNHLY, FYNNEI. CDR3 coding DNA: TGTGCCAGCAGGTTTTTCGCGAACACCGGGGAGCTGTTTTTT. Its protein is CASRFFANTGELFF.

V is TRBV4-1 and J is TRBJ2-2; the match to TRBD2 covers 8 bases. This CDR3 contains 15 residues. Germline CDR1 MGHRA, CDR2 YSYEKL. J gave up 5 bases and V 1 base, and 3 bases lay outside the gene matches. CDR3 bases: TGCGCCAGCAGCCAAGGAGCGGGGGATACCGGGGAGCTGTTTTTT. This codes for CASSQGAGDTGELFF.

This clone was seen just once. The CDR3 coding sequence is TGTGCCACACAGCCGGTCAGGGCGAGGGAGCAGTACTTC. As protein: CATQPVRAREQYF. The rearrangement uses TRBV6-6 and TRBJ2-7; maybe TRBD1 (5 bases). V was trimmed by 10 bases and J by 7 bases, leaving 20 bases between them. The CDR3 contains 13 residues. Germline V gene lookup returns CDR1 MNHNY and CDR2 SVGAGI (reference sequence).

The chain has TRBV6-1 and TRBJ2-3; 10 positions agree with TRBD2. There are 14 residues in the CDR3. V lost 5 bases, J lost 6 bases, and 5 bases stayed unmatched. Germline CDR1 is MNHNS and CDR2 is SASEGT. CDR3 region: CASSPAGGGDTQYF. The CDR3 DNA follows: TGTGCCAGCAGTCCAGCGGGAGGGGGCGATACGCAGTATTTT.

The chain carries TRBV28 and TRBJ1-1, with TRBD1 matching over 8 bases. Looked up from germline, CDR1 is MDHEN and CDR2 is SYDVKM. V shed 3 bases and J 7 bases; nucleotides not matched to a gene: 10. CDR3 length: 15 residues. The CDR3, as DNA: TGTGCCAGCAGTTTGGGTATGGCAGGGGGCGATGAAGCTTTCTTT. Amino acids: CASSLGMAGGDEAFF.

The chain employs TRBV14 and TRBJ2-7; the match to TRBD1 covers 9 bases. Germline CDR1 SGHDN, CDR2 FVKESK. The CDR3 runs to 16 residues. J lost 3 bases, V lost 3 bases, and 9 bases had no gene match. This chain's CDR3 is CASSHAAGTGLYEQYF. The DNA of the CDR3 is TGTGCCAGCAGCCATGCCGCCGGGACAGGGCTCTACGAGCAGTACTTC.